The clone carrying this T cell receptor beta chain turned up a few times. This entry is derived from a study of response to subunit inactivated influenza vaccine. TCRdb redid the calling of the RT-PCR reads with MiXCR, one entry per CDR3 protein. The sample yields roughly 500,000 distinct CDR3 sequences, under 25% seen once. These data were likewise used in another study, on T cells expressing NK-cell markers. As that study records: Libraries used 5'RACE template switching adding universal primer site and UMIs. Each of several donors carried dominant NKG2C+ clonotypes accounting for about 1.0-7.0% of CD8+ T cells.

This material consisted of CD4+ T cells sorted from PBMCs, taken 12 days after vaccination. The TCR was taken from a man aged 50 to 59 who received an inactivated influenza vaccine.

This CDR3 reads CSARVPGFRNEQFF. CDR3 bases: TGCAGTGCTAGAGTTCCAGGGTTCCGCAATGAGCAGTTCTTC. This chain uses TRBV20-1 with TRBJ2-1, with D perhaps TRBD1 (5 bases). Trimming took 1 base from V and 6 from J, leaving 13 bases between them. Germline CDR1 and CDR2: DFQATT and SNEGSKA (reference sequence). This CDR3 has 14 residues.